This record concerns one T cell receptor (beta chain) sequence. The antigen remains undetermined. The sample belongs to a study of blood T cells in healthy people across ages. Study-level findings and limits: With age, beta diversity per million T cells declined roughly linearly, significantly by roughly 40. Donor CMV status, an unknown factor, possibly confounded changes in expanded clonotypes.

A second PCR, run for about 7 to 11 cycles, used a sample-barcoded 5' primer plus a J-beta primer mix. TCRdb fed the 5' RACE reads into MiXCR, producing one record per CDR3 protein. The sample consists of hundreds of thousands of distinct CDR3 sequences, 56% of them appearing once. Isolated per sample were at least 6 million PBMCs. The authors extracted at least 5 micrograms of total RNA per sample. With 0 bases removed from V and 1 base from J, the gap between germline ends came to 14 bases. The germline V gene encodes CDR1 SNHLY and CDR2 FYNNEI. This CDR3 spans 17 amino acids. The genes are TRBV2 and TRBJ2-3; maybe TRBD2 (6 bases). The sequence derives from a man between 40 and 49 years old in good health. Source material: blood. This CDR3 is CASSEAIGGVGTDTQYF. The CDR3 nucleotides read TGTGCCAGCAGTGAAGCGATTGGCGGGGTGGGCACAGATACGCAGTATTTT.